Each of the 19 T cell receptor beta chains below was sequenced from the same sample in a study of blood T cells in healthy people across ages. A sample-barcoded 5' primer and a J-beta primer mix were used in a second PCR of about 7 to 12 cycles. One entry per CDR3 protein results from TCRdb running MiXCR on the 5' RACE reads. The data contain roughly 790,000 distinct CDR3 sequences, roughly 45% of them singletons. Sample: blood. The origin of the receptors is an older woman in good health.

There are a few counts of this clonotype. For the CDR3, the DNA is TGTGCCAGCAGCCCATTGACAGGTTTGAACACTGAAGCTTTCTTT. Its protein product is CASSPLTGLNTEAFF. The chain recombines TRBV3-1 with TRBJ1-1, with D maybe TRBD1 (6 bases). Trimming removed 4 bases from V and 0 bases from J, with 12 bases in between. The germline V gene has CDR1 LGHDT and CDR2 YNNKEL (reference sequence). The CDR3 is 15 amino acids.

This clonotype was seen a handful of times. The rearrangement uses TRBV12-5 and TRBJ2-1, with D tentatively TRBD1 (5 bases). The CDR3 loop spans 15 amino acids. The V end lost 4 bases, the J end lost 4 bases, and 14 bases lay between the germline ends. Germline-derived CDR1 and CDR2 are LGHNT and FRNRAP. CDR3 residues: CASGSSYRRYNEQFF. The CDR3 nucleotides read TGTGCTAGTGGTTCGTCCTACAGGCGGTACAATGAGCAGTTCTTC.

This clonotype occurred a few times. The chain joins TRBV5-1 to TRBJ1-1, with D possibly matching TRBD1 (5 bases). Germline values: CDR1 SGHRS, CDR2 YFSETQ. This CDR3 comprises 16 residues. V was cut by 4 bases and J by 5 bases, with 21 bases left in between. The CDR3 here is CASSRILERGGTEAFF. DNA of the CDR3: TGCGCCAGCAGCCGAATTCTCGAGAGGGGTGGAACTGAAGCTTTCTTT.

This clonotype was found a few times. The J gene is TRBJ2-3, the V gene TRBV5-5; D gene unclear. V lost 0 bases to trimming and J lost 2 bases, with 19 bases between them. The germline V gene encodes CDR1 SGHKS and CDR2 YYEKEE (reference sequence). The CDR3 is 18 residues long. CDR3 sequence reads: CASSLEWGIQMDTDTQYF. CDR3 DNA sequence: TGTGCCAGCAGCTTGGAATGGGGAATACAGATGGACACAGATACGCAGTATTTT. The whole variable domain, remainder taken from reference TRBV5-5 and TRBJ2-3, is DAGVTQSPTHLIKTRGQQVTLRCSPISGHKSVSWYQQVLGQGPQFIFQYYEKEERGRGNFPDRFSARQFPNYSSELNVNALLLGDSALYLCASSLEWGIQMDTDTQYFGPGTRLTVL.

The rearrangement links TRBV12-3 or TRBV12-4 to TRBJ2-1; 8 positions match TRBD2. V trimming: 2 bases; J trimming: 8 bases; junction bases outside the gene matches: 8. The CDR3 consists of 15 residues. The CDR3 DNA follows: TGTGCCAGCAGTTTAAGAACTAGCGGAATGCATGAGCAGTTCTTC. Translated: CASSLRTSGMHEQFF.

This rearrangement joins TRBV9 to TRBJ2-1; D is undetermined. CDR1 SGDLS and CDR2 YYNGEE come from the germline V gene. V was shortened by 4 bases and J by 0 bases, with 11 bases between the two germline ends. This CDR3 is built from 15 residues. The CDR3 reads CASSPSPTSYNEQFF. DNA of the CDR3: TGTGCCAGCAGCCCGAGCCCCACCTCCTACAATGAGCAGTTCTTC.

The CDR3 loop is CSATEKAGETQYF. The DNA of the CDR3 is TGCAGTGCTACGGAAAAAGCGGGGGAGACCCAGTACTTC. V gene TRBV20-1 combines with J gene TRBJ2-5; 7 positions agree with TRBD2. V was clipped by 4 bases and J by 5 bases; unmatched bases: 7. CDR3 length: 13 residues. The germline gives CDR1 DFQATT, CDR2 SNEGSKA (reference sequence).

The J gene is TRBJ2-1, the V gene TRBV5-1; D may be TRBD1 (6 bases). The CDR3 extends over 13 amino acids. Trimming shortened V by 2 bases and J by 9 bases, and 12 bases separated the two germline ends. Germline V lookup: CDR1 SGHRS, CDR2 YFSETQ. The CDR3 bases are TGCGCCAGCAGCTTAGAACAGGGAACTGAGCAGTTCTTC. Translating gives CASSLEQGTEQFF.

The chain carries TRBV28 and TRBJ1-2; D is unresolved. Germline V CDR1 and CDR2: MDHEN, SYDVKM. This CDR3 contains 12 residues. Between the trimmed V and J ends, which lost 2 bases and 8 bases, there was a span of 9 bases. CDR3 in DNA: TGTGCCAGCAGTTTAATTACGGGCGGCTACACCTTC. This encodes CASSLITGGYTF.

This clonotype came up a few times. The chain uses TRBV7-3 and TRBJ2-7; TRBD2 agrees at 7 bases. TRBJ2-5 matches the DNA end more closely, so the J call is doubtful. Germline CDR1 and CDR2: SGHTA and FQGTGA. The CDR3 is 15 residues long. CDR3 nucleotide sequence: TGTGCCAGCAGCCTTTCTGGCGGGAGCAGTGAGACCCAGTACTTC. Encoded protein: CASSLSGGSSETQYF.

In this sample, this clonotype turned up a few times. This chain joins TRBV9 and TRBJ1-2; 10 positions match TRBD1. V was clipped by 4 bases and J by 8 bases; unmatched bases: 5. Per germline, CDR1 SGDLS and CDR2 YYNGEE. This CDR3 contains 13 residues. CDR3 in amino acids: CASSLGQGIGYTF. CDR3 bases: TGTGCCAGCAGCCTGGGACAGGGGATCGGCTACACCTTC.

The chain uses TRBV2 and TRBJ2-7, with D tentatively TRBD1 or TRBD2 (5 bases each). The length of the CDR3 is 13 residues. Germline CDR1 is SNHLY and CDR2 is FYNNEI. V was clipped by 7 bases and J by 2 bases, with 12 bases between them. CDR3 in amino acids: CASNRDLTYEQYF. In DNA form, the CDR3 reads TGTGCCAGCAATAGGGACCTAACCTACGAGCAGTACTTC. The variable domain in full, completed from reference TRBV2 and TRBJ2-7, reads EPEVTQTPSHQVTQMGQEVILRCVPISNHLYFYWYRQILGQKVEFLVSFYNNEISEKSEIFDDQFSVERPDGSNFTLKIRSTKLEDSAMYFCASNRDLTYEQYFGPGTRLTVT.

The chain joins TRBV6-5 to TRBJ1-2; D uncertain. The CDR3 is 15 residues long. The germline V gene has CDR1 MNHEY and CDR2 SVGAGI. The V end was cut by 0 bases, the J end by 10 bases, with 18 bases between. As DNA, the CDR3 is TGTGCCAGCAGTTACTCTGCGGGGAGGGCAGATTCCTACACCTTC. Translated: CASSYSAGRADSYTF.

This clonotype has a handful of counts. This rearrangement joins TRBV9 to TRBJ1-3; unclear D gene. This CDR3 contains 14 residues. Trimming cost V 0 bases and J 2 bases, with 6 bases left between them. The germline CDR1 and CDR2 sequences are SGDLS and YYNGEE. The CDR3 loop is CASSVGSPGNTIYF. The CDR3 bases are TGTGCCAGCAGCGTAGGAAGTCCTGGAAACACCATATATTTT.

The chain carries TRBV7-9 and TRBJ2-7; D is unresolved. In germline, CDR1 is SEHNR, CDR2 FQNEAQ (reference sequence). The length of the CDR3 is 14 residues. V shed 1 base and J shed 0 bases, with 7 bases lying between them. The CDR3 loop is CASSLGFNSYEQYF. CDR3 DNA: TGTGCCAGCAGCTTAGGTTTCAACTCCTACGAGCAGTACTTC. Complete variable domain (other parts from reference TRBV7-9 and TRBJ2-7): DTGVSQNPRHKITKRGQNVTFRCDPISEHNRLYWYRQTLGQGPEFLTYFQNEAQLEKSRLLSDRFSAERPKGSFSTLEIQRTEQGDSAMYLCASSLGFNSYEQYFGPGTRLTVT.

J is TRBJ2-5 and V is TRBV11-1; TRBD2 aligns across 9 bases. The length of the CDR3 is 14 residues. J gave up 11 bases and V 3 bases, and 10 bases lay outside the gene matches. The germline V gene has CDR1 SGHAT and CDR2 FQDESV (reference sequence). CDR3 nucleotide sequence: TGTGCCAGCAGCTTTCGCGGGAGGGAGAATGAGCAGTACTTC. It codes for CASSFRGRENEQYF.

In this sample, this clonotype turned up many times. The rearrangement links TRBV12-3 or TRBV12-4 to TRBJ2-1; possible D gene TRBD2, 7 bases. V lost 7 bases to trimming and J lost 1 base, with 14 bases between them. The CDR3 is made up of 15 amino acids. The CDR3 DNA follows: TGTGCCAGCACTTACAGGGAGGGGTCCTACAATGAGCAGTTCTTC. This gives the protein CASTYREGSYNEQFF.

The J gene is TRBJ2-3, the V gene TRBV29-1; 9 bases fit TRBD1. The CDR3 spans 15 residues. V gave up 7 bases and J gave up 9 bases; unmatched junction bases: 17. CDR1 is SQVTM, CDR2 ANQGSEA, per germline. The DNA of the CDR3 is TGCAGCGGTCTTCCGGGACAGGGACTGGGTCAGACGCAGTATTTT. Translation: CSGLPGQGLGQTQYF.

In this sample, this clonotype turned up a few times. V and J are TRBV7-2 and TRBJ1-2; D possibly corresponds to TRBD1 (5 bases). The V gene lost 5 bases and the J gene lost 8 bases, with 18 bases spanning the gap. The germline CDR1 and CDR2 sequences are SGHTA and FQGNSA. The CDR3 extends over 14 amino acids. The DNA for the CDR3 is TGTGCCAGCAGCGCTCGTGGGGGGACGGGGGGCTACACCTTC. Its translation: CASSARGGTGGYTF.